The source of this T cell receptor beta chain is a study of cytomegalovirus exposure and HLA in healthy donors. Among the 110 or so subjects of the validation cohort, separate from the approximately 700-subject first cohort, were the donors. On this clone: The target antigen is unknown.

Broader study findings: The classifier reportedly diagnosed cytomegalovirus status with high sensitivity and specificity. Altogether, 160 or so TCR beta chains were recorded as cytomegalovirus-associated.

Profiled with immunoSEQ multiplex PCR; TCRdb holds only in-frame clones, not every one. The table has tens of thousands of clones, 95% to 96% seen once. CDR3 length: 15 amino acids. V lost 4 bases and J 4 bases, leaving 14 bases between the germline ends. Germline assignment: CDR1 MDHEN and CDR2 SYDVKM. The sample consisted of PBMCs. The chain joins TRBV28 to TRBJ2-1; the D gene is possibly TRBD2 (6 bases). The source of this sequence is a woman aged 18-30 years in good health and CMV-seropositive. The CDR3 region is CASSSPGTGYNEQFF. The CDR3 nucleotides read TGTGCCAGCAGTTCCCCCGGGACTGGATACAATGAGCAGTTCTTC.